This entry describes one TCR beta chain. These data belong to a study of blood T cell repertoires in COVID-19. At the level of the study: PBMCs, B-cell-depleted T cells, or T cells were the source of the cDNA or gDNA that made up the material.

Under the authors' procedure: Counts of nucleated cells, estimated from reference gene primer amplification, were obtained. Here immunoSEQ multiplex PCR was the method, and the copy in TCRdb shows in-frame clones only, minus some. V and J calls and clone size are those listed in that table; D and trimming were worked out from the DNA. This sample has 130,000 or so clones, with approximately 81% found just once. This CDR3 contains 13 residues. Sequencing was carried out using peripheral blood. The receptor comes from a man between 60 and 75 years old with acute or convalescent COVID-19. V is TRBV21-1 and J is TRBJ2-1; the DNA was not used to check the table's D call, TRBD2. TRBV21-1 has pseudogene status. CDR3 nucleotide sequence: TGTGCCAGCAGCGAGGGCCCCTACAATGAGCAGTTCTTC. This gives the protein CASSEGPYNEQFF.